A selection of T cell receptor beta chains follows, all from one sample in a study of T cell responses to AZD1222 COVID-19 vaccine. TCRdb's table, derived via immunoSEQ multiplex PCR, lists solely in-frame clones and lacks some. The profile covers 150,000 to 180,000 clones, with about 87% appearing a single time and 3.1% taken by the ten largest. The sample in question was peripheral blood, obtained on day 0 of AZD1222 vaccination. These receptor sequences come from an adult in good health. Both conserved end residues are part of each CDR3. D genes are given only for firm matches. A row's size may be missing; if present it is once, few, many or a size class.

v_gene	abundance	j_gene	d_gene	CDR3nt	CDR3aa
TRBV6-5	.	TRBJ1-1	.	TGTGCCAGCAGACTACAGGGAGCGGGGGAAGCTTTCTTT	CASRLQGAGEAFF
TRBV13	once	TRBJ2-7	TRBD1	TGTGCCAGCAGCTACGACAGGGGGGGTGGCTACGAGCAGTACTTC	CASSYDRGGGYEQYF
TRBV5-8	.	TRBJ1-1	.	TGTGCCAGCACCAGGGACGGTCCGAACACTGAAGCTTTCTTT	CASTRDGPNTEAFF
TRBV12-5	.	TRBJ2-7	.	TGTGCTAGTGGTTTGGGTGCGAGGGGGGGCCCATACGAGCAGTACTTC	CASGLGARGGPYEQYF
TRBV5-5	.	TRBJ1-5	.	TGTGCCAGCAGCTGGGGGGGGCCAGATAGCAATCAGCCCCAGCATTTT	CASSWGGPDSNQPQHF
TRBV29-1	.	TRBJ1-1	.	TGCAGCGTTGTGTCGCTGAACACTGAAGCTTTCTTT	CSVVSLNTEAFF
TRBV6-2/TRBV6-3	.	TRBJ1-1	.	TGTGCCAGCAGTTACTCGTCCGGGGTGGGGTCGTCTGAAGCTTTCTTT	CASSYSSGVGSSEAFF
TRBV3-1/TRBV3-2	.	TRBJ2-7	TRBD1	TGTGCCAGCAGCCTCGTAACAGGGGACTACGAGCAGTACTTC	CASSLVTGDYEQYF
TRBV9	.	TRBJ1-3	.	TGTGCCAGCAGCAGTAGGGGAGCGGCTGGAAACACCATATATTTT	CASSSRGAAGNTIYF
TRBV5-8	.	TRBJ1-2	.	TGTGCCAGCAGCTTGGACAGAGACCTTGGCTACACCTTC	CASSLDRDLGYTF
TRBV5-1	.	TRBJ2-2	.	TGCGCCAGCAGCTTGGGGCAGGGCACCGGGGAGCTGTTTTTT	CASSLGQGTGELFF
TRBV19	.	TRBJ1-5	.	TGTGCCAGTAAAAGGGATTCTCGCAATCAGCCCCAGCATTTT	CASKRDSRNQPQHF
TRBV7-8	.	TRBJ2-3	.	TGTGCCAGCAGCTTAGGAGGGGCGAGGACAGATACGCAGTATTTT	CASSLGGARTDTQYF
TRBV7-2	.	TRBJ1-1	.	TGTGCCAGCAGCCCGAAACCATACCCCATGAACACTGAAGCTTTCTTT	CASSPKPYPMNTEAFF
TRBV11-1	.	TRBJ2-3	.	TGTGCCAGCAGCTTAGCTCCTCAGGATACGCAGTATTTT	CASSLAPQDTQYF
TRBV6-5	.	TRBJ2-5	.	TGTGCCAGCAGTTACAGGGCAGGGAGTCATCAAGAGACCCAGTACTTC	CASSYRAGSHQETQYF
TRBV5-6	.	TRBJ1-1	.	TGTGCCAGCAGTGGAAGGACGGTTCTGAACACTGAAGCTTTCTTT	CASSGRTVLNTEAFF
TRBV27	.	TRBJ1-2	TRBD1	TGTGCCAGCAAAAACTTATACAGGGGAGATGGCTACACCTTC	CASKNLYRGDGYTF
TRBV10-3	few	TRBJ1-2	TRBD1	TGTGCCATCAAAGGGACAGGGGGCCACTATGGCTACACCTTC	CAIKGTGGHYGYTF
TRBV6-1	.	TRBJ2-7	.	TGTGCCAGCAGTGAAGACAGGGACTCCTACGAGCAGTACTTC	CASSEDRDSYEQYF
TRBV9	.	TRBJ2-1	.	TGTGCCAGCAGCGTAAGTGGCGCGAGCTCCTACAATGAGCAGTTCTTC	CASSVSGASSYNEQFF
TRBV27	.	TRBJ2-3	.	TGTGCCAGCAGTTTATTTTGGGGGTCCACAGATACGCAGTATTTT	CASSLFWGSTDTQYF
TRBV28	.	TRBJ1-2	.	TGTGCCAGCAGTTTAGTCGGCCGGGGAGGGGGCTACACCTTC	CASSLVGRGGGYTF
TRBV7-3	.	TRBJ2-2	TRBD2	TGTGCCAGCAGCCCCGGGGGGGGATACACCGGGGAGCTGTTTTTT	CASSPGGGYTGELFF
TRBV29-1	.	TRBJ2-1	.	TGCAGCGTTGTTGCGGGCTACAATGAGCAGTTCTTC	CSVVAGYNEQFF
TRBV19	.	TRBJ1-2	.	TGTGCCAGTAGTACGCCGGGACCCGCTAACTATGGCTACACCTTC	CASSTPGPANYGYTF
TRBV14	.	TRBJ2-7	.	TGTGCCAGCAGCCAAGATGGATACTACGAGCAGTACTTC	CASSQDGYYEQYF
TRBV6-5	.	TRBJ1-2	.	TGTGCCAGCAGTACCCCGACGGATGGAGTGGGAGGCTACACCTTC	CASSTPTDGVGGYTF
TRBV7-2	.	TRBJ1-1	.	TGTGCCAGCAGCTTCCGGGGGACGGGTTACACTGAAGCTTTCTTT	CASSFRGTGYTEAFF
TRBV5-1	.	TRBJ2-3	TRBD2	TGCGCCAGCAGCTCAGCGGGGGGCTTGATCACAGATACGCAGTATTTT	CASSSAGGLITDTQYF
TRBV10-2	.	TRBJ1-2	.	TGCGCCAGCACGGACGGATATGGCTACACCTTC	CASTDGYGYTF
TRBV20-1	.	TRBJ1-6	.	TGCAGTGCTAGTCTGCCTATCGGGAATTCACCCCTCCACTTT	CSASLPIGNSPLHF
TRBV3-1/TRBV3-2	once	TRBJ2-2	.	TGTGCCAGCAGCCCCCCGGTGGGGCAGTTGACCGGGGAGCTGTTTTTT	CASSPPVGQLTGELFF
TRBV2	.	TRBJ2-2	.	TGTGCCAGCAATTATCAGGGGCACACCGGGGAGCTGTTTTTT	CASNYQGHTGELFF
TRBV14	once	TRBJ1-6	.	TGTGCCAGCAGCGCAAGGGGGTTGAATTCACCCCTCCACTTT	CASSARGLNSPLHF
TRBV2	.	TRBJ1-1	.	TGTGCCAGCAGTGAGGGAGGGGTTCGAACTGAAGCTTTCTTT	CASSEGGVRTEAFF
TRBV7-3	.	TRBJ2-3	.	TGTGCCAGCAGCCTCCGTCACGGGCCGAGCACAGATACGCAGTATTTT	CASSLRHGPSTDTQYF
TRBV18	.	TRBJ2-2	.	TGTGCCAGCTCACCACCGTCGGGGGCCGGGGAGCTGTTTTTT	CASSPPSGAGELFF
TRBV7-2	.	TRBJ2-1	.	TGTGCCAGCAGCTTAAAAAAGGGATCCTACAATGAGCAGTTCTTC	CASSLKKGSYNEQFF
TRBV9	many	TRBJ1-5	.	TGTGCCAGCAGCGTCGACGGTAGCAATCAGCCCCAGCATTTT	CASSVDGSNQPQHF
TRBV6-5	.	TRBJ2-3	TRBD2	TGTGCCAGCAGTTCACACAGCGGGGGGGCTGGAGATACGCAGTATTTT	CASSSHSGGAGDTQYF
TRBV19	.	TRBJ1-1	TRBD1	TGTGCCAGTAGTATAGAAGGGACAGGCCCCGGGACTGAAGCTTTCTTT	CASSIEGTGPGTEAFF
TRBV9	.	TRBJ1-5	.	TGTGCCAGCAGCGTAGGATTTCAGCCCCAGCATTTT	CASSVGFQPQHF
TRBV6-5	few	TRBJ1-2	TRBD1	TGTGCCAGCAGCCCACAGGGGGGCGGCTACACCTTC	CASSPQGGGYTF
TRBV3-1/TRBV3-2	.	TRBJ1-2	.	TGTGCCAGCAGCCAAGTAGGGCCCCGGTGGGGCTACACCTTC	CASSQVGPRWGYTF
TRBV6-5	.	TRBJ1-5	.	TGTGCCAGCAGGGGAGAGGTGGATCAGCCCCAGCATTTT	CASRGEVDQPQHF
TRBV7-9	.	TRBJ2-2	.	TGTGCCAGCAGCTTTCTCCAGGGGTTGACCGGGGAGCTGTTTTTT	CASSFLQGLTGELFF
TRBV18	.	TRBJ1-1	TRBD1	TGTGCCAGCTCACCTGGCGGGACAGGGGGCACTGAAGCTTTCTTT	CASSPGGTGGTEAFF
TRBV19	.	TRBJ1-1	TRBD1	TGTGCCAGTAGCCAAGGACAGGGGGCTGAAGCTTTCTTT	CASSQGQGAEAFF
TRBV6-6	few	TRBJ1-4	.	TGTGCCAGCAGCAATGGACAGTTTTCTACGAGTGAAAAACTGTTTTTT	CASSNGQFSTSEKLFF
TRBV9	.	TRBJ2-2	TRBD1	TGTGCCAGCAGCCCAAGACAGGGGGGTACCACCGGGGAGCTGTTTTTT	CASSPRQGGTTGELFF
TRBV6-5	.	TRBJ1-1	.	TGTGCCAGCAGTTACGCCGACAAGAACACTGAAGCTTTCTTT	CASSYADKNTEAFF
TRBV7-2	.	TRBJ2-5	TRBD1	TGTGCCAGCAGCCGGGACAGGGGACAAGAGACCCAGTACTTC	CASSRDRGQETQYF
TRBV29-1	.	TRBJ1-2	TRBD1	TGCAGCGTTGGGACAGGGGCGGACTATGGCTACACCTTC	CSVGTGADYGYTF
TRBV27	.	TRBJ1-6	.	TGTGCCAGCAGTTTGGGGCTTGGGACCTCACCCCTCCACTTT	CASSLGLGTSPLHF
TRBV6-2/TRBV6-3	.	TRBJ2-3	TRBD1	TGTGCCAGCAGTCTCCCGGGACAGGGCACAGATACGCAGTATTTT	CASSLPGQGTDTQYF
TRBV7-2	.	TRBJ2-3	TRBD2	TGTGCCAGCAGCATACCTAGCGGGGGGAGGGTCACAGATACGCAGTATTTT	CASSIPSGGRVTDTQYF
TRBV12-3/TRBV12-4	.	TRBJ1-1	.	TGTGCCAGCAGGCTTAGAGAGAAAGCTTTCTTT	CASRLREKAFF
TRBV10-2	.	TRBJ1-1	.	TGCGCCAGCGCGGCCGGGTCCCACGCTCCCACTGAAGCTTTCTTT	CASAAGSHAPTEAFF
TRBV6-1	once	TRBJ1-5	.	TGTGCCAGCAGTGCTTGGTTAAGGGCGGGGGGTCAGCCCCAGCATTTT	CASSAWLRAGGQPQHF